This T cell receptor (beta chain) was recovered during a study of technical replicates of blood from a few donors. Per germline, CDR1 SGHTA and CDR2 FQGTGA. Deletions cut 5 bases from V and 1 base from J, with 8 bases between. The CDR3 has 13 amino acids. TCRdb keeps only in-frame clones here, not all; method: immunoSEQ multiplex PCR. The table has roughly 52,000 clones, 90% to 95% seen once. The sequence was collected from a human donor in good health. Some clones in this sample may be carry-over from other donors' samples. The material sequenced was PBMCs. V gene TRBV7-3 combines with J gene TRBJ1-1; D perhaps matches TRBD1 (6 bases). This CDR3 is CASSIQGNTEAFF. CDR3 coding DNA: TGTGCCAGCAGCATACAGGGGAACACTGAAGCTTTCTTT.